A single sample is the source of the 21 T cell receptor beta chains below, sequenced in a study of blood T cells in healthy people across ages. A second PCR, run for about 6 to 11 cycles, used a sample-barcoded 5' primer plus a J-beta primer mix. TCRdb used MiXCR to reprocess the 5' RACE reads, holding one entry per CDR3 protein. This sample has 1.6 million or so distinct CDR3 sequences; roughly 30% occur once, and the top ten carry 10% to 12%. Sequencing used blood. Receptors originate from a woman aged 25 to 39 in good health.

This clonotype showed up just a few times. V and J are TRBV9 and TRBJ2-5; 8 bases map to TRBD1. This CDR3 region has 15 residues. With V trimmed by 1 base and J by 1 base, 3 bases remained unmatched. Germline CDR1 and CDR2: SGDLS and YYNGEE. DNA for the CDR3: TGTGCCAGCAGCGTATTCCAGGGGGCCCAAGAGACCCAGTACTTC. It codes for CASSVFQGAQETQYF.

This clonotype showed up just once. V and J are TRBV9 and TRBJ2-3, with D possibly being TRBD1 or TRBD2 (5 bases each). Trimming stripped 0 bases from V and 6 bases from J, with 14 bases between. Germline V gene lookup returns CDR1 SGDLS and CDR2 YYNGEE. The CDR3 totals 15 residues. CDR3 sequence: CASSVGGGEGDTQYF. The CDR3 region has the DNA TGTGCCAGCAGCGTAGGGGGCGGAGAGGGGGATACGCAGTATTTT.

Note on this clonotype: One end of the junction varies from germline; a read error may be responsible. This chain uses TRBV10-3 with TRBJ2-1, with TRBD2 matching 11 bases. CDR3 length equals 20 residues. Germline loops: CDR1 ENHRY, CDR2 SYGVKD. CDR3 amino acids: CTIRPIAGGPGVSSYNEQFF. The DNA for the CDR3 is TGTACCATCAGGCCCATAGCGGGAGGGCCGGGGGTGAGCTCCTACAATGAGCAGTTCTTC.

The gene calls are TRBV20-1 and TRBJ1-4, with D perhaps TRBD1 (6 bases). V lost 6 bases, J lost 2 bases, and 22 bases lay in between. CDR3 length equals 17 residues. CDR1 and CDR2 from the germline V gene are DFQATT and SNEGSKA (reference sequence). In DNA, the CDR3 is TGCAGTGCACCCCCATTGGGGCAGGGGAAGACTAATGAAAAACTGTTTTTT. Its protein product is CSAPPLGQGKTNEKLFF.

This clonotype occurred once. The gene calls are TRBV7-8 and TRBJ2-3, with a tentative D call TRBD2 (6 bases). Germline CDR1 is SGHVS and CDR2 is FQNEAQ. Trimming took off 2 bases at V and 0 bases at J, with 18 bases between the two ends. The CDR3 has 18 amino acids. Here the CDR3 DNA reads TGTGCCAGCAGCTTAATGGTAGCGGAGGCCGAAAGCACAGATACGCAGTATTTT. Its translation: CASSLMVAEAESTDTQYF.

A remark on this clonotype: The junction shows a germline mismatch at one end, possibly a read error. The chain is built from TRBV18 and TRBJ2-3, with D hard to call. The CDR3 spans 16 residues. Germline assignment: CDR1 KGHSH and CDR2 LQKENI. Here the CDR3 reads CASPPWRQDLTDTQYF. In nucleotides, the CDR3 is TGTGCCAGCCCACCTTGGCGGCAGGACCTCACAGATACGCAGTATTTT.

Ten or more counts support this clonotype. The rearrangement joins TRBV25-1 to TRBJ2-1; the match to TRBD2 covers 9 bases. J lost 8 bases, V lost 3 bases, and 11 bases had no gene match. CDR1 and CDR2 (germline): MGHDK, SYGVNS. The CDR3 covers 16 residues. The CDR3 is CASSDGGREKGYEQFF. The CDR3, as DNA: TGTGCCAGCAGTGATGGCGGGAGGGAGAAAGGCTATGAGCAGTTCTTC. The complete variable domain, with remaining parts taken from reference TRBV25-1 and TRBJ2-1, reads EADIYQTPRYLVIGTGKKITLECSQTMGHDKMYWYQQDPGMELHLIHYSYGVNSTEKGDLSSESTVSRIRTEHFPLTLESARPSHTSQYLCASSDGGREKGYEQFFGPGTRLTVL.

This clonotype was seen only a few times. The chain carries TRBV5-6 and TRBJ2-3; TRBD2 matches at 8 bases. This CDR3 contains 16 residues. The V segment lost 3 bases and the J segment 1 base; nucleotides outside the gene matches: 7. Germline CDR1 and CDR2: SGHDT and YYEEEE. CDR3 DNA: TGTGCCAGCAGCTCCGCCGGGACTAGGCGCACAGATACGCAGTATTTT. This translates into CASSSAGTRRTDTQYF.

There are a few counts of this clonotype. This chain links TRBV4-1 with TRBJ1-1; D perhaps matches TRBD1 (5 bases). Germline V CDR1 and CDR2: MGHRA, YSYEKL. V dropped 0 bases and J dropped 6 bases, with 14 bases sitting between them. This CDR3 has 15 amino acids. This chain's CDR3 is CASSQDGGRVAEAFF. CDR3 DNA: TGCGCCAGCAGCCAAGATGGGGGGAGGGTCGCTGAAGCTTTCTTT.

This clonotype was seen at least ten times. V and J are TRBV2 and TRBJ2-5, with a possible D match to TRBD2 (5 bases). Germline CDR1 is SNHLY and CDR2 is FYNNEI. CDR3 length: 13 amino acids. V dropped 6 bases and J dropped 0 bases, with 8 bases sitting between them. The CDR3 region has the DNA TGTGCCAGCAGCGGGGTTTACCAAGAGACCCAGTACTTC. Translated, it gives CASSGVYQETQYF.

This rearrangement joins TRBV6-1 to TRBJ1-4, with D perhaps TRBD1 (6 bases). Trimming took 2 bases from V and 4 from J, leaving 8 bases between them. Germline V gives CDR1 MNHNS, CDR2 SASEGT. The CDR3 runs to 14 residues. The CDR3 DNA follows: TGTGCCAGCAGTGAAAACAGGGTTAATGAAAAACTGTTTTTT. Protein product: CASSENRVNEKLFF.

V usage is TRBV4-2 and J usage is TRBJ2-1; TRBD2 matches 8 bases. The V segment lost 8 bases and the J segment 10 bases; nucleotides outside the gene matches: 13. CDR1 and CDR2 (germline): LGHNA, YNFKEQ. CDR3 length: 14 amino acids. CDR3: CASRRGAGGQEQFF. The DNA for the CDR3 is TGTGCCAGCCGCCGTGGGGCGGGGGGCCAGGAGCAGTTCTTC.

The chain uses TRBV6-5 and TRBJ2-3; D call uncertain. This CDR3 spans 13 amino acids. The germline V gene has CDR1 MNHEY and CDR2 SVGAGI. Trimming took 2 bases from V and 6 from J, leaving 9 bases between them. The CDR3 nucleotides are TGTGCCAGCAGTTACCGTCCTGCTGATACGCAGTATTTT. Translating it yields CASSYRPADTQYF.

The CDR3 nucleotides are TGCAGTGCTGCTCCGGGACCTACGGGCAATCAGCCCCAGCATTTT. It specifies CSAAPGPTGNQPQHF. The V and J genes are TRBV20-1 and TRBJ1-5; D is possibly TRBD1 (5 bases). There are 15 residues in the CDR3. Germline-derived CDR1 and CDR2 are DFQATT and SNEGSKA (reference sequence). V lost 5 bases, J lost 2 bases, and 16 bases lay in between.

The chain employs TRBV30 and TRBJ2-3; 8 nucleotides align to TRBD2. After removal of 3 bases from V and 7 bases from J, the junction contained 3 bases not matched to a gene. This CDR3 spans 12 amino acids. Germline V gene data show CDR1 as GTSNPN and CDR2 as SVGIG (reference sequence). The CDR3 coding sequence is TGTGCCTGGAGGCTAGCGGGCCATACGCAGTATTTT. It specifies CAWRLAGHTQYF.

The chain carries TRBV4-1 and TRBJ2-1, with a possible D match to TRBD2 (6 bases). Germline V CDR1 and CDR2: MGHRA, YSYEKL. The V end was cut by 0 bases, the J end by 7 bases, with 16 bases between. The CDR3 consists of 16 residues. CDR3 bases: TGCGCCAGCAGCCAAGAAGATGAGACTAGGAGGAATGAGCAGTTCTTC. Its protein is CASSQEDETRRNEQFF.

The rearrangement uses TRBV2 and TRBJ1-2, with unresolved D. Trimming took off 7 bases at V and 7 bases at J, with 13 bases between the two ends. Germline lookup yields CDR1 SNHLY and CDR2 FYNNEI. This CDR3 region has 12 residues. The CDR3 loop is CASTEIKTGYTF. The CDR3 coding sequence is TGTGCCAGCACCGAGATCAAGACTGGCTACACCTTC.

Concerning this clonotype: A clone one base away is much larger, so this may be a read error. CDR3 loop: CNVASGAVSYGYTF. The CDR3 coding sequence is TGCAACGTTGCATCAGGGGCGGTTAGCTATGGCTACACCTTC. This rearrangement joins TRBV29-1 to TRBJ1-2; possible D gene TRBD1, 6 bases. Germline V gene data show CDR1 as SQVTM and CDR2 as ANQGSEA. CDR3 length: 14 residues.

This clonotype has a handful of counts. This chain joins TRBV20-1 and TRBJ1-2; D is perhaps TRBD1 (6 bases). The CDR3 contains 14 residues. In germline, CDR1 is DFQATT, CDR2 SNEGSKA (reference sequence). With 4 bases removed from V and 2 bases from J, the gap between germline ends came to 14 bases. The CDR3: CSAIPGQDNYGYTF. In nucleotides, the CDR3 is TGCAGTGCTATACCGGGACAAGACAACTATGGCTACACCTTC.

This clonotype has more than one count but fewer than ten. The chain recombines TRBV6-1 with TRBJ2-4; no definite D call. The germline V and J ends were trimmed by 8 bases and 2 bases, with 10 bases remaining between them. There are 13 residues in the CDR3. Germline V gene data show CDR1 as MNHNS and CDR2 as SASEGT. The CDR3 here is CASDGGSKNIQYF. Written as DNA, the CDR3 is TGTGCCAGCGACGGTGGGTCCAAAAACATTCAGTACTTC.

The gene calls are TRBV2 and TRBJ2-5, with a weak D call TRBD1 (5 bases). The V and J ends lost 5 bases and 4 bases respectively, with 11 bases between them. The CDR3 sequence is 13 residues long. CDR1 is SNHLY and CDR2 is FYNNEI in the germline V gene. The CDR3 nucleotides are TGTGCCAGCAGTTGGCAGGGCGGAGAGACCCAGTACTTC. Its protein product is CASSWQGGETQYF. The complete variable domain, with remaining parts taken from reference TRBV2 and TRBJ2-5, reads EPEVTQTPSHQVTQMGQEVILRCVPISNHLYFYWYRQILGQKVEFLVSFYNNEISEKSEIFDDQFSVERPDGSNFTLKIRSTKLEDSAMYFCASSWQGGETQYFGPGTRLLVL.